One and the same sample provided the 20 T cell receptor beta chains below, sequenced in a study of blood T cell repertoires in COVID-19. TCRdb's table, derived via immunoSEQ multiplex PCR, lists solely in-frame clones and lacks some. The data show approximately 170,000 clones, with 82% seen just once and roughly a tenth held by the top ten. Sample: peripheral blood. These receptors were obtained from an elderly woman with active or convalescent COVID-19.

The rearrangement uses TRBV7-8 and TRBJ1-1; possibly TRBD1 for D (5 bases). This CDR3 is built from 15 residues. CDR1 is SGHVS, CDR2 FQNEAQ, per germline. V lost 5 bases and J 4 bases, leaving 17 bases between the germline ends. As DNA, the CDR3 is TGTGCCAGCAGCCTTAAGCGGGGTAGGGGCACTGAAGCTTTCTTT. Its translation is CASSLKRGRGTEAFF.

The V and J genes are TRBV12-5 and TRBJ1-3; 8 nucleotides agree with TRBD1. J was trimmed by 0 bases and V by 5 bases; bases with no gene match: 6. CDR3 size: 16 residues. Germline V gene lookup returns CDR1 LGHNT and CDR2 FRNRAP. CDR3 sequence reads: CASGHPTGGSGNTIYF. The CDR3 nucleotides are TGTGCTAGTGGTCACCCTACAGGGGGCTCTGGAAACACCATATATTTT.

The chain combines TRBV18 with TRBJ1-3, with D possibly TRBD1 on 5 matching bases. V lost 3 bases to trimming and J lost 6 bases, with 12 bases between them. CDR1 and CDR2 (germline): KGHSH, LQKENI. The CDR3 is 14 amino acids. The CDR3 coding sequence is TGTGCCAGCTCACCGGAATTCAGGGAAAACACCATATATTTT. Translating it yields CASSPEFRENTIYF. Combining the CDR3 with reference TRBV18 and TRBJ1-3 gives the whole variable domain NAGVMQNPRHLVRRRGQEARLRCSPMKGHSHVYWYRQLPEEGLKFMVYLQKENIIDESGMPKERFSAEFPKEGPSILRIQQVVRGDSAAYFCASSPEFRENTIYFGEGSWLTVV.

The chain joins TRBV5-1 to TRBJ1-1; D is ambiguous. The CDR3 contains 14 residues. The germline V gene has CDR1 SGHRS and CDR2 YFSETQ. V lost 4 bases to trimming and J lost 4 bases, with 14 bases between them. The CDR3: CASSSRVLSTEAFF. The CDR3 region has the DNA TGCGCCAGCAGCAGCCGGGTCTTGAGCACTGAAGCTTTCTTT. The variable domain in full, with the rest retrieved from reference TRBV5-1 and TRBJ1-1, is KAGVTQTPRYLIKTRGQQVTLSCSPISGHRSVSWYQQTPGQGLQFLFEYFSETQRNKGNFPGRFSGRQFSNSRSEMNVSTLELGDSALYLCASSSRVLSTEAFFGQGTRLTVV.

The chain recombines TRBV6-5 with TRBJ2-5, with 10 bases aligning to TRBD1. V lost 5 bases and J lost 4; bases outside the gene matches: 4. The CDR3 runs to 14 residues. The germline CDR1 and CDR2 sequences are MNHEY and SVGAGI. CDR3 sequence: CASSRTGGGETQYF. In DNA, the CDR3 is TGTGCCAGCAGTCGGACAGGGGGGGGAGAGACCCAGTACTTC.

The rearrangement links TRBV6-6 to TRBJ1-1; no definite D call. The CDR3 has 17 amino acids. V was cut by 5 bases and J by 0 bases, with 19 bases left in between. The germline V gene has CDR1 MNHNY and CDR2 SVGAGI (reference sequence). CDR3 in DNA: TGTGCCAGCAGTCCTAGCTTTGGTCCAGGAATGAACACTGAAGCTTTCTTT. Its protein is CASSPSFGPGMNTEAFF.

V and J are TRBV6-6 and TRBJ2-3; TRBD2 aligns across 7 bases. The germline V gene encodes CDR1 MNHNY and CDR2 SVGAGI (reference sequence). This CDR3 comprises 14 residues. The junction had 5 bases not matched to a gene; V was cut back by 4 bases and J by 4 bases. This CDR3 is CASSFRRESDTQYF. Here the CDR3 DNA reads TGTGCCAGCAGTTTCCGGCGGGAGTCAGATACGCAGTATTTT.

This sequence joins TRBV5-1 and TRBJ2-1; 10 nucleotides match TRBD2. The CDR3 consists of 15 residues. Germline values: CDR1 SGHRS, CDR2 YFSETQ. V lost 4 bases, J lost 8 bases, and 9 bases stayed unmatched. DNA of the CDR3: TGCGCCAGCAGCCTAGCGGGAGTTATTATGGATGAGCAGTTCTTC. It specifies CASSLAGVIMDEQFF.

The rearrangement links TRBV5-4 to TRBJ2-5; no clear D gene. Germline V gene sequence: CDR1 SGHNT, CDR2 YYREEE (reference sequence). The CDR3 totals 15 residues. V lost 3 bases and J 1 base, leaving 13 bases between the germline ends. The CDR3 DNA is TGTGCCAGCAGCTCCCTCAACTATTTCCAAGAGACCCAGTACTTC. Its translation: CASSSLNYFQETQYF.

The genes are TRBV5-1 and TRBJ2-7; 9 bases are a match to TRBD1. Germline CDR1 reads SGHRS; CDR2 reads YFSETQ. With 5 bases clipped from V and 2 bases from J, the junction kept 14 bases outside the gene matches. CDR3 length: 17 amino acids. CDR3 sequence: CASRVTFGTGSAYEQYF. DNA of the CDR3: TGCGCCAGCAGGGTAACGTTTGGGACAGGGAGTGCCTACGAGCAGTACTTC.

The V gene is TRBV5-4, the J gene TRBJ2-5; 8 bases are shared with TRBD2. CDR3 length equals 15 residues. The V and J ends lost 7 bases and 4 bases, in that order; junction bases with no gene match: 12. Per the germline V gene, CDR1 is SGHNT and CDR2 is YYREEE (reference sequence). Written as DNA, the CDR3 is TGTGCCAGCTCTCCGGGAGGGAGGGACCGAGAGACCCAGTACTTC. Encoded protein: CASSPGGRDRETQYF. Full variable domain (missing parts from reference TRBV5-4 and TRBJ2-5): ETGVTQSPTHLIKTRGQQVTLRCSSQSGHNTVSWYQQALGQGPQFIFQYYREEENGRGNFPPRFSGLQFPNYSSELNVNALELDDSALYLCASSPGGRDRETQYFGPGTRLLVL.

This clone has only one observation. The chain employs TRBV28 and TRBJ2-4; 9 bases align to TRBD1. The CDR3 has 16 residues. Germline-derived CDR1 and CDR2 are MDHEN and SYDVKM. V gave up 5 bases and J gave up 1 base; unmatched junction bases: 6. As DNA, the CDR3 is TGTGCCAGCAGTCCGTGGACAGGGGAGGCCAAAAACATTCAGTACTTC. Translated: CASSPWTGEAKNIQYF.

The chain joins TRBV19 to TRBJ1-3; D may be TRBD1 (6 bases). This CDR3 is 16 amino acids long. The germline gives CDR1 LNHDA, CDR2 SQIVND (reference sequence). The V end was cut by 4 bases, the J end by 4 bases, with 17 bases between. Here the CDR3 reads CASSTPPTGSGNTIYF. The CDR3 DNA reads as TGTGCCAGTAGTACACCACCCACAGGGTCCGGAAACACCATATATTTT.

The CDR3, as DNA: TGTGCCAGCAGTGAACTACAGGGATGGGAGACCCAGTACTTC. Translating gives CASSELQGWETQYF. The chain combines TRBV25-1 with TRBJ2-5, with D possibly matching TRBD1 (6 bases). The CDR3 totals 14 residues. Germline CDR1 MGHDK, CDR2 SYGVNS. The V end lost 2 bases, the J end lost 5 bases, and 12 bases lay between the germline ends.

The sample holds one count of this clone. The chain joins TRBV5-6 to TRBJ1-2, with D perhaps TRBD1 (5 bases). From germline, CDR1 is SGHDT and CDR2 YYEEEE. The CDR3 totals 12 residues. V lost 3 bases and J lost 7, with 10 bases in between. The CDR3 coding sequence is TGTGCCAGCAGCTGGGGGACTCCTGGCTACACCTTC. Its translation is CASSWGTPGYTF.

This chain links TRBV6-5 with TRBJ1-1, with unresolved D. The CDR3 runs to 13 residues. Germline-derived CDR1 and CDR2 are MNHEY and SVGAGI. Trimming took 6 bases from V and 3 from J, leaving 11 bases between them. The CDR3 DNA sequence: TGTGCCAGCAGCCCCTGGGGAGACACTGAAGCTTTCTTT. Protein product: CASSPWGDTEAFF.

The V gene is TRBV21-1, the J gene TRBJ1-2; no check of the table's D call, TRBD1, against the DNA was made. TRBV21-1 is reported as a pseudogene. This CDR3 region has 15 residues. CDR3 DNA sequence: TGTGCCAGCAGCAGTCGGGACAGCGCTAACTATGGCTACACCTTC. It translates to CASSSRDSANYGYTF.

The genes are TRBV11-2 and TRBJ2-1; D uncertain. Germline V gene data show CDR1 as SGHAT and CDR2 as FQNNGV. The CDR3 consists of 16 residues. V was clipped by 7 bases and J by 0 bases, with 16 bases between them. The CDR3 reads CASTTLMISSYNEQFF. The DNA for the CDR3 is TGTGCCAGCACCACTCTGATGATTAGCTCCTACAATGAGCAGTTCTTC.

As to this clone: Other nucleotide sequences in the sample specify the same CDR3. CDR3 DNA sequence: TGTGCCAGCAGTGAGGGGCAAGGGGGTGCGGATACGCAGTATTTT. Translating gives CASSEGQGGADTQYF. The chain links TRBV6-1 to TRBJ2-3; the D gene is possibly TRBD1 (6 bases). V lost 3 bases to trimming and J lost 6 bases, with 16 bases between them. Germline V gene lookup returns CDR1 MNHNS and CDR2 SASEGT. The CDR3 is 15 amino acids.

The rearrangement uses TRBV18 and TRBJ2-7; TRBD2 might be the D (6 bases). V lost 6 bases, J lost 2 bases, and 11 bases lay in between. The germline V gene encodes CDR1 KGHSH and CDR2 LQKENI. The CDR3 runs 13 residues. CDR3 sequence reads: CASSLASPYEQYF. CDR3 DNA sequence: TGTGCCAGCTCCCTAGCGAGTCCCTACGAGCAGTACTTC. Variable domain in full (rest from reference TRBV18 and TRBJ2-7): NAGVMQNPRHLVRRRGQEARLRCSPMKGHSHVYWYRQLPEEGLKFMVYLQKENIIDESGMPKERFSAEFPKEGPSILRIQQVVRGDSAAYFCASSLASPYEQYFGPGTRLTVT.